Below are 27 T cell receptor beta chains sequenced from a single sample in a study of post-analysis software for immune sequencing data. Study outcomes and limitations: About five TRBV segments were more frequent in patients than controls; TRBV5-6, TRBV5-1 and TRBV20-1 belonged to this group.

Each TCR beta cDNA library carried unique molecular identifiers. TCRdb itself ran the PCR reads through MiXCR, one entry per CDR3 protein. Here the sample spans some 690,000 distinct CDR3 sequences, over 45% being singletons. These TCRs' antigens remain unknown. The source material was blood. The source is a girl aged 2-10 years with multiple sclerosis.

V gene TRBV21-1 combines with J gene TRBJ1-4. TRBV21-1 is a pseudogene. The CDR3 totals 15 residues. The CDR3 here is CASSKALLTPIKLFF. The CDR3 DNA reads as TGTGCCAGCAGCAAAGCGCTACTAACGCCGATAAAACTGTTTTTT.

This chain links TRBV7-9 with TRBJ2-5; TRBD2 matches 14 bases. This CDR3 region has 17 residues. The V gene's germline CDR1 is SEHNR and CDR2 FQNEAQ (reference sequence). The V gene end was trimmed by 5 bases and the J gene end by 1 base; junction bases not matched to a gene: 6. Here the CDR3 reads CASSILGTSGSQETQYF. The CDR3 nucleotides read TGTGCCAGCAGCATTCTCGGGACTAGCGGGAGCCAAGAGACCCAGTACTTC.

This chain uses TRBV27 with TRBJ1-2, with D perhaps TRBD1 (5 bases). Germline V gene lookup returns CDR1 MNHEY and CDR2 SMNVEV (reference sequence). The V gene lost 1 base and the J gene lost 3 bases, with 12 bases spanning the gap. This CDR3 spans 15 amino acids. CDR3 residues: CASSLWAGWDYGYTF. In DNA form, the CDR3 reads TGTGCCAGCAGTTTATGGGCAGGGTGGGACTATGGCTACACCTTC.

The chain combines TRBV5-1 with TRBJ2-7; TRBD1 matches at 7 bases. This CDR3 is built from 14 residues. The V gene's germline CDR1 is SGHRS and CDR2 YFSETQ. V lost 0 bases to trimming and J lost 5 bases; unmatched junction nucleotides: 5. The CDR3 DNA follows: TGCGCCAGCAGCTTGGCAGGGGGAGTCGACGAGCAGTACTTC. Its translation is CASSLAGGVDEQYF.

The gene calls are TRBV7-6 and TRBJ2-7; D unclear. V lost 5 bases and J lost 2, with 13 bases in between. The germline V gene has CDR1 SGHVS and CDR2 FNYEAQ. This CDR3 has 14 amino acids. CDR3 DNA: TGTGCCAGCAGCCCTTCAAGCGTCGCCTACGAGCAGTACTTC. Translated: CASSPSSVAYEQYF.

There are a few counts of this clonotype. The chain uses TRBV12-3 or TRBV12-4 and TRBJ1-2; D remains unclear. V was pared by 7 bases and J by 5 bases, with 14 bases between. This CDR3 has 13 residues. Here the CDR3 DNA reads TGTGCCAGCAACCGGGCCCCTGGGTATGGCTACACCTTC. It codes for CASNRAPGYGYTF.

In DNA, the CDR3 is TGTGCCAGCAGCCTTCCCGGGACTACCGACAAGACCCAGTACTTC. Amino acids: CASSLPGTTDKTQYF. The genes are TRBV11-2 and TRBJ2-5; TRBD2 aligns across 7 bases. CDR1 SGHAT and CDR2 FQNNGV come from the germline V gene. The trim removed 5 bases at V and 6 bases at J, leaving 12 bases unmatched. The CDR3 loop spans 15 amino acids. The full variable domain, completed using reference TRBV11-2 and TRBJ2-5, is EAGVAQSPRYKIIEKRQSVAFWCNPISGHATLYWYQQILGQGPKLLIQFQNNGVVDDSQLPKDRFSAERLKGVDSTLKIQPAKLEDSAVYLCASSLPGTTDKTQYFGPGTRLLVL.

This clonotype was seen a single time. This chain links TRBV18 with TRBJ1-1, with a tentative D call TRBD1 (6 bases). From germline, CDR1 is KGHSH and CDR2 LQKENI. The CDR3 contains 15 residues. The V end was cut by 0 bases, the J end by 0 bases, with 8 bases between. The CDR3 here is CASSPPTGLNTEAFF. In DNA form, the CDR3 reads TGTGCCAGCTCACCACCGACAGGACTGAACACTGAAGCTTTCTTT.

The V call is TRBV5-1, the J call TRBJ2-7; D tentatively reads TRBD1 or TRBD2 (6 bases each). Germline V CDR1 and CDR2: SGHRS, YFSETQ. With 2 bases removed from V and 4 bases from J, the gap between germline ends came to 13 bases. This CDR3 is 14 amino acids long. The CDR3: CASSLRGADYEQYF. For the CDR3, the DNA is TGCGCCAGCAGCTTAAGGGGGGCGGATTACGAGCAGTACTTC.

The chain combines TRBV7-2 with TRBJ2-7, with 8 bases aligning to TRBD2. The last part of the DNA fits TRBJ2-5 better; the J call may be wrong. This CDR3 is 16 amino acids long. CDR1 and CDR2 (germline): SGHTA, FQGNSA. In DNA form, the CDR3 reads TGTGCCAGCAGCCTCATCGGGGGGACTAGCCAAGAGACCCAGTACTTC. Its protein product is CASSLIGGTSQETQYF.

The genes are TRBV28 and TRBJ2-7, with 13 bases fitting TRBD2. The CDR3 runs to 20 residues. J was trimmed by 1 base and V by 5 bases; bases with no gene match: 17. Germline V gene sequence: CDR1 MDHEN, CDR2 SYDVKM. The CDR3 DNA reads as TGTGCCAGCAGTGCCCCATCATCCAGGACTAGCGGGAGTGTGTCCTACGAGCAGTACTTC. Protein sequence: CASSAPSSRTSGSVSYEQYF.

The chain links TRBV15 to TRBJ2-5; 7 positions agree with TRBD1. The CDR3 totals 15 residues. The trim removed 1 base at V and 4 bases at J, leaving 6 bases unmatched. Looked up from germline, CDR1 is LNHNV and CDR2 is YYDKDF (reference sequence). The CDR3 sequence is CATSRAKSGGETQYF. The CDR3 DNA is TGTGCCACCAGCAGAGCTAAGTCAGGGGGAGAGACCCAGTACTTC.

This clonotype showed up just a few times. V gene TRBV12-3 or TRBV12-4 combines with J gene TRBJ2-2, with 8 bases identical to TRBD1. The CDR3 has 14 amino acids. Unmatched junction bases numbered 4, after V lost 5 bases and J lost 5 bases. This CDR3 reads CASSPDRVTGELFF. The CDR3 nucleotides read TGTGCCAGCAGTCCGGACAGGGTGACCGGGGAGCTGTTTTTT.

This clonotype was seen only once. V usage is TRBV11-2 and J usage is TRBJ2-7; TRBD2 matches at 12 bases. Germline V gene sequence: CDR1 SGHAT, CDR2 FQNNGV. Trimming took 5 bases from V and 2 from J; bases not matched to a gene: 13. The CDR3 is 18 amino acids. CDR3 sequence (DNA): TGTGCCAGCAGCCGGGGCTTTAGACTAGCGGGGGACCCCTACGAGCAGTACTTC. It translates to CASSRGFRLAGDPYEQYF.

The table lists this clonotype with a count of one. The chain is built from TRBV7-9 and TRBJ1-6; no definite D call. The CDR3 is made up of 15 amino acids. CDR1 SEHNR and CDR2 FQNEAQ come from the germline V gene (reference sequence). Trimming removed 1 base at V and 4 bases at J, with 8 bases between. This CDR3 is CASSLGGMYNSPLHF. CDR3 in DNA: TGTGCCAGCAGCTTAGGAGGAATGTATAATTCACCCCTCCACTTT.

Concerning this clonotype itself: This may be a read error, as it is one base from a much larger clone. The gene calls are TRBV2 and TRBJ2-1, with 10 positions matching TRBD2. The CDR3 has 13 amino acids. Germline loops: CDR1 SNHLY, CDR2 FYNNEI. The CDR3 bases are TGTGCCAGCAGGGAAGGGACTAGCGACGAGCAGTTCTTC. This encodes CASREGTSDEQFF.

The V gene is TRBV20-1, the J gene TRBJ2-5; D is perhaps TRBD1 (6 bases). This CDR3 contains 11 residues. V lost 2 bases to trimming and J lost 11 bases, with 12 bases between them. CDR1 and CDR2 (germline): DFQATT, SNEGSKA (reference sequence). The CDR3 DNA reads TGCAGTGCTAGACAGGGGAATGAGCAGTACTTC. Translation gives CSARQGNEQYF.

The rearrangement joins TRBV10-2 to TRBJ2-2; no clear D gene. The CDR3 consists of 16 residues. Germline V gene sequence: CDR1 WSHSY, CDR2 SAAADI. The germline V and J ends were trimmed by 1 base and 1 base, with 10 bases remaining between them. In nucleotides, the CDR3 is TGCGCCAGCAGTGAGTTCCGGACGAGGAACACCGGGGAGCTGTTTTTT. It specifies CASSEFRTRNTGELFF.

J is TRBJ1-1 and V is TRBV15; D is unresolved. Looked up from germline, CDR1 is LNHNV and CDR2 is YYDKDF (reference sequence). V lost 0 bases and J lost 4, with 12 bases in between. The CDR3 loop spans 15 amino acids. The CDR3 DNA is TGTGCCACCAGCAGAGATATCCTATCGGGCACTGAAGCTTTCTTT. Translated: CATSRDILSGTEAFF.

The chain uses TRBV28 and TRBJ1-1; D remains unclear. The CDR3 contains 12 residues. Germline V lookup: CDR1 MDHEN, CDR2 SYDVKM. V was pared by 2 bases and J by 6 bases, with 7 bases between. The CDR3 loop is CASSLAWAEAFF. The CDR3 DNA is TGTGCCAGCAGTTTAGCGTGGGCTGAAGCTTTCTTT.

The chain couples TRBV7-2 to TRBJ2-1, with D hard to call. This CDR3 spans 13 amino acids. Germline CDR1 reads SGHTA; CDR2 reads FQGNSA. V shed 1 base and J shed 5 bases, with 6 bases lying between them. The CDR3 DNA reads TGTGCCAGCAGCTTAGACTCGAACAATGAGCAGTTCTTC. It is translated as CASSLDSNNEQFF.

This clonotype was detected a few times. The CDR3 spells CSVGDRGTEAFF. The CDR3 DNA reads TGCAGCGTTGGGGACAGGGGGACTGAAGCTTTCTTT. The chain couples TRBV29-1 to TRBJ1-1, with 11 bases fitting TRBD1. V was clipped by 4 bases and J by 5 bases; unmatched bases: 0. From germline, CDR1 is SQVTM and CDR2 ANQGSEA. The CDR3 sequence is 12 residues long.

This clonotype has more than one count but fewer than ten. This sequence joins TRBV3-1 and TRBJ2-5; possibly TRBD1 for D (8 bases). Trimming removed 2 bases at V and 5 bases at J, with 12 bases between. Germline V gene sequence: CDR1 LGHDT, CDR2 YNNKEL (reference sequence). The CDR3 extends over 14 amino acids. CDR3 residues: CASSQYRGGETQYF. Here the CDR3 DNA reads TGTGCCAGCAGCCAATACAGGGGGGGGGAGACCCAGTACTTC.

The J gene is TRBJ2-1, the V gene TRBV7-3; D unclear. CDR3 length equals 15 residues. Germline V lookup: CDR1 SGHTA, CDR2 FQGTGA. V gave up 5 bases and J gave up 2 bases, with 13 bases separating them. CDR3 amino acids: CASSPTPGTYNEQFF. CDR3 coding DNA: TGTGCCAGCAGCCCCACCCCTGGGACCTACAATGAGCAGTTCTTC.

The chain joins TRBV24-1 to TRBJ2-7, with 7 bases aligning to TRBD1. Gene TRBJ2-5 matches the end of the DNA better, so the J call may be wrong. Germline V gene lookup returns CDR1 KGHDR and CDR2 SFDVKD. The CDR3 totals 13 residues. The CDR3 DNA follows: TGTGCCACCAGGGGGACAGTAGGGGAGACCCAGTACTTC. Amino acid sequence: CATRGTVGETQYF.

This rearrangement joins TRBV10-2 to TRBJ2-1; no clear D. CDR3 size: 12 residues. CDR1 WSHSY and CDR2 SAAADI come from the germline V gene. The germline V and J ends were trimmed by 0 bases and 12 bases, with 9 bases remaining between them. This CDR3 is CASSESNYPQFF. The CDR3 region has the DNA TGCGCCAGCAGTGAGTCGAACTACCCGCAGTTCTTC.

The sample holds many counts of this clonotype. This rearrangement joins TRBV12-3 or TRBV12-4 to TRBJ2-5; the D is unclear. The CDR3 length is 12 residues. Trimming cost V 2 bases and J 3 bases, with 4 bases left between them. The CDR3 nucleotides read TGTGCCAGCAGTTTACGAGAAGAGACCCAGTACTTC. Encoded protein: CASSLREETQYF.